This TCR beta chain comes out of a study of blood T cell repertoires in COVID-19. The overall study: Researchers got acute and convalescent COVID-19 samples from the United States, Italy and Spain.

This clone appeared once. Data came from immunoSEQ multiplex PCR; TCRdb stores just in-frame clones and leaves some out. The repertoire holds 150,000 to 200,000 clones, with approximately 78% as singletons. The V end was cut by 7 bases, the J end by 3 bases, with 12 bases between. The CDR3 has 13 residues. Germline CDR1 is SNHLY and CDR2 is FYNNEI. The chain links TRBV2 to TRBJ2-5, with a possible D match to TRBD2 (6 bases). This TCR derives from a human donor in a cohort sampled during active COVID-19. Specimen: peripheral blood. This chain's CDR3 is CASIVRGKETQYF. The DNA of the CDR3 is TGTGCCAGCATAGTCCGCGGGAAAGAGACCCAGTACTTC.